This T cell receptor beta chain was captured by sequencing in a study of blood T cell repertoires in COVID-19. The wider study: Both acute and convalescent COVID-19 samples were obtained from the United States, Italy and Spain.

The age range of participants was about 18 to 100 years, with residence in more than 20 US areas. All recovered Cohort 3 donors got two negative PCRs, got clearance, or saw symptom resolution. The CDR3 length is 15 residues. Germline loops: CDR1 SGHTA, CDR2 FQGNSA. V was pared by 5 bases and J by 4 bases, with 6 bases of the junction left unmatched. This clone was observed a few times. Generated by immunoSEQ multiplex PCR, the TCRdb table keeps only in-frame clones and is missing some. The sample comprises over 150,000 clones, 82% of which are singletons, and about 10% rests with the top ten. The rearrangement joins TRBV7-2 to TRBJ1-5, with TRBD1 identical over 9 bases. The sample comprised PBMCs or T cells enriched from blood (not recorded which). The receptor's source is a man aged 40-49 years who had recovered from COVID-19. DNA for the CDR3: TGTGCCAGCAGCCCCGACGGACAGGGGAATCAGCCCCAGCATTTT. Its translation: CASSPDGQGNQPQHF. Full variable domain (rest looked up from reference TRBV7-2 and TRBJ1-5): GAGVSQSPSNKVTEKGKDVELRCDPISGHTALYWYRQSLGQGLEFLIYFQGNSAPDKSGLPSDRFSAERTGGSVSTLTIQRTQQEDSAVYLCASSPDGQGNQPQHFGDGTRLSIL.